This T cell receptor beta chain was recorded in a study of cytomegalovirus exposure and HLA in healthy donors. PCR amplification relied on 60 Vbeta primers (plus 13 Jbeta primers). Profiled with immunoSEQ multiplex PCR; TCRdb holds only in-frame clones, not every one. The sample shows 100,000 to 150,000 clones, roughly 82% of them seen only once. Trimming shortened V by 2 bases and J by 1 base, and 19 bases separated the two germline ends. The CDR3 length is 18 residues. Germline CDR1 and CDR2: MNHNS and SASEGT. The rearrangement uses TRBV6-1 and TRBJ2-3; D gene unclear. The sequence was collected from a male donor in good health and CMV-seropositive. Specimen: PBMCs. The chain's CDR3 is CASSELPKNSVGTDTQYF. The CDR3 nucleotides read TGTGCCAGCAGTGAACTCCCGAAAAACTCCGTAGGCACAGATACGCAGTATTTT.